This TCR beta chain was sequenced for a study of vaccination and CD4 T cells after COVID-19. Study-level background: The interval from dose two to post-vaccine sampling had a median of roughly 72 days, and it ranged from 14 to 241.

Germline loops: CDR1 GTSNPN, CDR2 SVGIG (reference sequence). The CDR3 is 12 amino acids. The V gene lost 0 bases and the J gene lost 7 bases, with 9 bases spanning the gap. The Oncomine TCR Beta short-read assay was applied to DNA of cultured CD4+ T cells. TCRdb fed the PCR reads into MiXCR, producing one record per CDR3 protein. The data hold about 22,000 distinct CDR3 sequences, with 50% observed a single time. Treatment indicated: roughly nine-day PBMC culture with coronavirus spike peptide pools or control peptides (ViraFEST assay). ViraFEST grew antigen-specific T cells using peptide pools, then sequenced TCRs. Half-medium changes with fresh IL-2 medium occurred on days 3 and 7. This clonotype has only a few counts. Its antigen is undetermined.

The source is a human donor who had recovered from COVID-19. This sequence joins TRBV30 and TRBJ1-2, with D unresolved. Sequencing was carried out using CD4+ T cells from blood, cultured in vitro. In nucleotides, the CDR3 is TGTGCCTGGAGTGTATCTCAAGGTGGCTACACCTTC. Protein sequence: CAWSVSQGGYTF.